This is a list of T cell receptor beta chains from one sample in a study of blood T cell repertoires in COVID-19. Some clones are missing from TCRdb's copy, which holds only in-frame ones; the method was immunoSEQ multiplex PCR. Of more than 150,000 clones in the sample, around 80% were seen once. Input material: PBMCs or T cells enriched from blood (not recorded which). The receptors shown here come from a man aged 45-65 years who had recovered from COVID-19. Each CDR3 is given with its conserved first and last residue. A row's size may be missing; if present it is once, few, many or a size class.

J gene	V gene	clone size	CDR3 protein
TRBJ2-3	TRBV19	NA	CASSTSGLPGTQYF
TRBJ1-6	TRBV7-8	NA	CASSPSRGYSPLHF
TRBJ1-4	TRBV21-1	NA	CASSKRPGTVNEKLFF
TRBJ1-1	TRBV28	NA	CASSSSEAFF
TRBJ1-6	TRBV9	once	CASSVAGVDSPLHF
TRBJ2-2	TRBV5-8	NA	CASSYTSGLKSGELFF
TRBJ1-5	TRBV28	NA	CASSLRLSGVFQPQHF
TRBJ2-7	TRBV5-4	NA	CASSFSQGAYEQYF
TRBJ2-3	TRBV7-3	NA	CASSTTGTDTQYF
TRBJ1-1	TRBV27	NA	CASSLDRQSMNTEAFF
TRBJ2-2	TRBV13	few	CASSHWTSYTGELFF
TRBJ2-2	TRBV7-2	NA	CASSQRPGRTGELFF
TRBJ2-4	TRBV19	NA	CASSLSGRASKNIQYF
TRBJ1-3	TRBV5-1	NA	CASSLAGTGFGNTIYF
TRBJ1-1	TRBV5-1	NA	CASSLTGDAEAFF
TRBJ1-2	TRBV7-9	NA	CASSTLTTNYGYTF